These 15 T cell receptor beta chains share one sample of origin, sequenced in a study of Ad26.COV2.S vaccination and SARS-CoV-2 variants. Some clones are missing from TCRdb's copy, which holds only in-frame ones; the method was immunoSEQ multiplex PCR. Of around 300,000 clones in the sample, 85% to 90% were seen once. Noted treatment: 15 to 20 received Ad26.COV2.S at low or high dose, single or two shots; five or six received placebo; per-sample allocation not given. Material that was analyzed had been drawn on day 63 after the first vaccine or placebo injection. Source: peripheral blood, taken in a trial of Ad26.COV2.S vaccine versus placebo. The source is a person between 18 and 59 years old who received the Ad26.COV2.S COVID-19 vaccine or a placebo.

V usage is TRBV5-4 and J usage is TRBJ2-3; D remains unclear. The V gene's germline CDR1 is SGHNT and CDR2 YYREEE (reference sequence). The CDR3 covers 14 residues. Between the trimmed V and J ends, which lost 0 bases and 2 bases, there was a span of 7 bases. CDR3 sequence (DNA): TGTGCCAGCAGCTTGGAACGGTTCACAGATACGCAGTATTTT. Translating gives CASSLERFTDTQYF.

The J gene is TRBJ2-1, the V gene TRBV19; weak D call: TRBD2 (6 bases). The CDR3 is 15 residues long. V dropped 1 base and J dropped 12 bases, with 19 bases sitting between them. CDR1 and CDR2 (germline): LNHDA, SQIVND (reference sequence). As DNA, the CDR3 is TGTGCCAGTAGTATAGCGGGAGTCGTGACTTTGGGGCAGTTCTTC. Amino acids: CASSIAGVVTLGQFF.

The J gene is TRBJ1-1, the V gene TRBV25-1, with D perhaps matching TRBD1 (6 bases). This CDR3 has 15 amino acids. The germline V gene has CDR1 MGHDK and CDR2 SYGVNS. V was shortened by 5 bases and J by 4 bases, with 17 bases between the two germline ends. CDR3 protein: CASSFPGQGITEAFF. CDR3 nucleotide sequence: TGTGCCAGCAGTTTTCCCGGGCAGGGGATCACTGAAGCTTTCTTT.

V usage is TRBV18 and J usage is TRBJ1-1; D not resolved. Per germline, CDR1 KGHSH and CDR2 LQKENI. This CDR3 region has 15 residues. Trimming shortened V by 1 base and J by 4 bases, and 13 bases separated the two germline ends. The CDR3 reads CASSPLNGDRTEAFF. For the CDR3, the DNA is TGTGCCAGCTCACCACTCAACGGGGATCGCACTGAAGCTTTCTTT.

The rearrangement uses TRBV6-5 and TRBJ1-3, with D hard to call. Germline CDR1 and CDR2: MNHEY and SVGAGI. The V gene lost 0 bases and the J gene lost 4 bases, with 10 bases spanning the gap. This CDR3 is built from 15 residues. The CDR3 region has the DNA TGTGCCAGCAGTTACTCTCAGGACGGGGGAAACACCATATATTTT. Translating gives CASSYSQDGGNTIYF.

The DNA of the CDR3 is TGTGCCAGCTCACCACCGTCTGGAGGGAGTAGCAATCAGCCCCAGCATTTT. Its protein product is CASSPPSGGSSNQPQHF. V is TRBV18 and J is TRBJ1-5; D not certain. Germline V gene data show CDR1 as KGHSH and CDR2 as LQKENI. The V gene lost 0 bases and the J gene lost 0 bases, with 12 bases spanning the gap. The CDR3 is 17 residues long.

V gene TRBV27 combines with J gene TRBJ1-4, with D possibly being TRBD1 (6 bases). There are 16 residues in the CDR3. Looked up from germline, CDR1 is MNHEY and CDR2 is SMNVEV (reference sequence). V lost 3 bases, J lost 0 bases, and 11 bases lay in between. The CDR3 loop is CASSLGHGATNEKLFF. The CDR3 region has the DNA TGTGCCAGCAGTTTGGGACACGGCGCAACTAATGAAAAACTGTTTTTT.

The chain recombines TRBV12-3 or TRBV12-4 with TRBJ1-2; no definite D call. CDR3 length: 13 residues. V lost 4 bases and J 3 bases, leaving 9 bases between the germline ends. The CDR3 coding sequence is TGTGCCAGCAGTTCTAACGGAGACTATGGCTACACCTTC. It is translated as CASSSNGDYGYTF.

Details on this clone: Other DNA variants within this sample encode the same CDR3. The J gene is TRBJ1-2, the V gene TRBV4-1, with D maybe TRBD1 (5 bases). Germline lookup yields CDR1 MGHRA and CDR2 YSYEKL. V lost 4 bases, J lost 4 bases, and 7 bases lay in between. The CDR3 runs 12 residues. CDR3 sequence: CASSRGLYGYTF. CDR3 bases: TGCGCCAGCAGCCGGGGACTCTATGGCTACACCTTC.

The chain links TRBV6-2 or TRBV6-3 to TRBJ2-7; 9 nucleotides align to TRBD2. This CDR3 has 13 residues. CDR1 is MNHEY and CDR2 is SVGEGT in the germline V gene. Trimming took 2 bases from V and 7 from J; bases not matched to a gene: 3. This CDR3 reads CASSYAGLAEQYF. In DNA form, the CDR3 reads TGTGCCAGCAGTTACGCCGGACTAGCGGAGCAGTACTTC.

This clone was recorded a few times. The chain is built from TRBV10-3 and TRBJ1-2; 7 nucleotides align to TRBD1. With V trimmed by 4 bases and J by 2 bases, 4 bases remained unmatched. This CDR3 has 14 residues. Germline lookup yields CDR1 ENHRY and CDR2 SYGVKD. The CDR3 bases are TGTGCCATCAGTGGGGGACAGACGAACTATGGCTACACCTTC. Encoded protein: CAISGGQTNYGYTF.

This clone has only a few counts. Here the CDR3 reads CASSEGASYQETQYF. The CDR3 DNA reads TGCGCCAGCAGTGAGGGGGCCTCCTACCAAGAGACCCAGTACTTC. The rearrangement links TRBV10-2 to TRBJ2-5; TRBD1 might be the D (5 bases). The V end was cut by 2 bases, the J end by 0 bases, with 10 bases between. The CDR3 contains 15 residues. Germline V CDR1 and CDR2: WSHSY, SAAADI.

The chain carries TRBV4-3 and TRBJ1-1; D not certain. The CDR3 has 15 residues. Germline V gene data show CDR1 as LGHNA and CDR2 as YSLEER. V shed 0 bases and J shed 1 base, with 9 bases lying between them. The CDR3 bases are TGCGCCAGCAGCCAAGATGGAAATCCGAACACTGAAGCTTTCTTT. Protein sequence: CASSQDGNPNTEAFF.

The CDR3 protein is CASSDWTGNTEAFF. The DNA for the CDR3 is TGCGCCAGCAGTGATTGGACAGGGAACACTGAAGCTTTCTTT. The chain links TRBV10-2 to TRBJ1-1; 7 bases fit TRBD1. There are 14 residues in the CDR3. V shed 3 bases, J shed 1 base, and the junction held 2 bases outside the gene matches. Germline V gene data show CDR1 as WSHSY and CDR2 as SAAADI.

With respect to this clone: The DNA is omitted, as the CDR3 cannot be located on it reliably, and the CDR3 follows TCRdb's listing. The CDR3 spells CASSLFLSETQYF. V and J are TRBV13 and TRBJ2-5; the listed D gene, TRBD2, was not tested against the DNA. The CDR3 sequence runs 13 residues, both termini included. Germline CDR1 and CDR2: PRHDT and FYEKMQ (reference sequence).